This T cell receptor (beta chain) was sequenced during a study of T cell responses to AZD1222 COVID-19 vaccine. Study as a whole: Second-dose intervals near 4 or 12 weeks were combined. General study results and limits: Spike-specific TCR breadth and depth both grew after two AZD1222 doses. Scientists sampled the repertoires only once the peak T cell response had passed. The donors showed a predominance of white British ancestry and of females, with possible underestimation of clonal diversity.

V lost 4 bases, J lost 2 bases, and 2 bases stayed unmatched. The germline V gene has CDR1 LNHDA and CDR2 SQIVND (reference sequence). This CDR3 is built from 15 residues. On this clone: What it binds is not known.

Profiled with immunoSEQ multiplex PCR; TCRdb holds only in-frame clones, not every one. This sample yields around 150,000 clones, of which about nine tenths are seen a single time; roughly 3.1% belongs to the top ten. The V gene is TRBV19, the J gene TRBJ1-6, with 7 bases aligning to TRBD1. This receptor was obtained from an adult in good health. Source: peripheral blood, taken on day 0 of AZD1222 vaccination. In nucleotides, the CDR3 is TGTGCCAGTAGTACCACAGGGGCCTATAATTCACCCCTCCACTTT. Translated: CASSTTGAYNSPLHF.